Below, 30 T cell receptor beta chains from the same sample are listed, as sequenced in a study of cytomegalovirus exposure and HLA in healthy donors. The PCR had 60 Vbeta and 13 Jbeta primers. Sequencing was performed with immunoSEQ multiplex PCR; in TCRdb, only in-frame clones are kept and a portion is missing. The table lists around 57,000 clones, with about 11% in the top ten. Input material: PBMCs. These receptors were obtained from a woman aged 50 to 60 in good health and CMV-seropositive.

The rearrangement uses TRBV5-1 and TRBJ2-1, with D possibly TRBD1 on 6 matching bases. Trimming stripped 5 bases from V and 4 bases from J, with 13 bases between. The CDR3 runs 14 residues. The germline CDR1 and CDR2 sequences are SGHRS and YFSETQ. The DNA for the CDR3 is TGCGCCAGCAGATACAGGGCAGAATACAATGAGCAGTTCTTC. It yields the protein CASRYRAEYNEQFF.

The chain is built from TRBV18 and TRBJ2-7; 7 nucleotides align to TRBD1. The CDR3 loop spans 15 amino acids. Trimming cost V 2 bases and J 2 bases; bases outside gene matches: 6. The germline V gene encodes CDR1 KGHSH and CDR2 LQKENI. CDR3 DNA sequence: TGTGCCAGCTCACCAGAGGACAGGACCGCCTACGAGCAGTACTTC. It specifies CASSPEDRTAYEQYF.

The chain is built from TRBV4-1 and TRBJ2-2; 13 nucleotides align to TRBD2. J gave up 4 bases and V 4 bases, and 18 bases lay outside the gene matches. CDR1 and CDR2 (germline): MGHRA, YSYEKL. This CDR3 spans 21 amino acids. CDR3 amino acids: CASSLPTSGRALTLFTGELFF. CDR3 sequence (DNA): TGCGCCAGCAGCCTACCCACTAGCGGGAGGGCCTTGACCCTTTTCACCGGGGAGCTGTTTTTT.

This chain joins TRBV30 and TRBJ2-5; D is unresolved. This CDR3 has 10 amino acids. Germline V gene lookup returns CDR1 GTSNPN and CDR2 SVGIG (reference sequence). V lost 2 bases and J 7 bases, leaving 5 bases between the germline ends. CDR3 in amino acids: CAWSTGTQYF. As DNA, the CDR3 is TGTGCCTGGAGTACTGGGACCCAGTACTTC.

The chain uses TRBV15 and TRBJ1-5, with D possibly matching TRBD1 (5 bases). The CDR3 runs 14 residues. CDR1 LNHNV and CDR2 YYDKDF come from the germline V gene (reference sequence). The V gene lost 6 bases and the J gene lost 3 bases, with 12 bases spanning the gap. CDR3 DNA: TGTGCCACCAGTCTGGGGGGACTCAATCAGCCCCAGCATTTT. This gives the protein CATSLGGLNQPQHF.

The chain links TRBV19 to TRBJ1-6; 8 bases are a match to TRBD1. Germline CDR1 reads LNHDA; CDR2 reads SQIVND (reference sequence). With 7 bases clipped from V and 0 bases from J, the junction kept 11 bases outside the gene matches. The CDR3 sequence is 18 residues long. The DNA for the CDR3 is TGTGCCAGTAAGAGAGAGACAGGGGTGAGCTCCTATAATTCACCCCTCCACTTT. This translates into CASKRETGVSSYNSPLHF.

This rearrangement joins TRBV28 to TRBJ1-2, with TRBD1 matching 8 bases. The junction had 17 bases not matched to a gene; V was cut back by 9 bases and J by 8 bases. Per the germline V gene, CDR1 is MDHEN and CDR2 is SYDVKM. This CDR3 spans 15 amino acids. The CDR3 is CASFSSGQGAGGYTF. The CDR3 coding sequence is TGTGCCAGTTTCTCCTCCGGGCAGGGGGCGGGGGGCTACACCTTC.

The chain combines TRBV9 with TRBJ1-4; 10 bases fit TRBD1. The CDR3 has 15 residues. Germline V lookup: CDR1 SGDLS, CDR2 YYNGEE. The ends lost 4 bases at V and 10 bases at J; junction bases unmatched: 10. The CDR3 DNA follows: TGTGCCAGCAGCCTCGGACAGGGGGGTAGCGGAAAACTGTTTTTT. It codes for CASSLGQGGSGKLFF.

The rearrangement links TRBV2 to TRBJ2-6, with D perhaps TRBD2 (5 bases). Between the trimmed V and J ends, which lost 4 bases and 4 bases, there was a span of 11 bases. Germline CDR1 reads SNHLY; CDR2 reads FYNNEI. CDR3 size: 15 residues. CDR3 sequence (DNA): TGTGCCAGCAGTGGACGGCGGGCCGGGGCCAACGTCCTGACTTTC. Protein product: CASSGRRAGANVLTF.

This sequence joins TRBV15 and TRBJ2-1; D gene uncertain. Trimming removed 0 bases at V and 5 bases at J, with 11 bases between. The CDR3 contains 15 residues. The germline gives CDR1 LNHNV, CDR2 YYDKDF (reference sequence). CDR3 DNA: TGTGCCACCAGCAGAGATGGCGGCAACGACAATGAGCAGTTCTTC. Translated: CATSRDGGNDNEQFF.

V and J are TRBV15 and TRBJ2-1; the match to TRBD1 covers 9 bases. CDR3 length: 16 residues. V was pared by 5 bases and J by 6 bases, with 11 bases of the junction left unmatched. CDR1 is LNHNV, CDR2 YYDKDF, per germline (reference sequence). CDR3 region: CATSWQGQGALNEQFF. The CDR3 DNA reads as TGTGCCACCAGCTGGCAGGGACAGGGAGCGCTCAATGAGCAGTTCTTC.

This chain connects TRBV7-2 to TRBJ1-5, with D perhaps matching TRBD1 (6 bases). The germline V and J ends were trimmed by 5 bases and 0 bases, with 11 bases remaining between them. Germline V gene sequence: CDR1 SGHTA, CDR2 FQGNSA. CDR3 length: 15 residues. In nucleotides, the CDR3 is TGTGCCAGCAGCGACGACAGGAATAGCAATCAGCCCCAGCATTTT. It translates to CASSDDRNSNQPQHF.

The genes are TRBV5-1 and TRBJ1-1; 7 bases line up with TRBD1. The CDR3 has 13 residues. Per the germline V gene, CDR1 is SGHRS and CDR2 is YFSETQ. V shed 4 bases and J 7 bases; nucleotides not matched to a gene: 7. The CDR3 DNA reads TGCGCCAGCAGCCAACAGGGGATCATTGAAGCTTTCTTT. Residues: CASSQQGIIEAFF. The complete variable domain, with remaining parts taken from reference TRBV5-1 and TRBJ1-1, reads KAGVTQTPRYLIKTRGQQVTLSCSPISGHRSVSWYQQTPGQGLQFLFEYFSETQRNKGNFPGRFSGRQFSNSRSEMNVSTLELGDSALYLCASSQQGIIEAFFGQGTRLTVV.

Turning to this clone: At one boundary the junction diverges from the germline segment, which might be a read error. The chain has TRBV7-9 and TRBJ2-5; 11 positions match TRBD2. CDR1 is SEHNR, CDR2 FQNEAQ, per germline (reference sequence). The CDR3 is 14 amino acids. The CDR3 DNA reads TGTGCCAGCAGCCTAGCGGGAGGAGGGGAGACCCAGTACTTC. The encoded protein is CASSLAGGGETQYF.

This chain uses TRBV7-3 with TRBJ2-5; TRBD2 aligns across 10 bases. This CDR3 is built from 15 residues. The germline V gene encodes CDR1 SGHTA and CDR2 FQGTGA. The ends lost 3 bases at V and 4 bases at J; junction bases unmatched: 5. The CDR3 DNA follows: TGTGCCAGCAGCTTTAGCGGGGGGATAGGAGAGACCCAGTACTTC. Translated: CASSFSGGIGETQYF.

As to this clone: The sample contains more than one DNA sequence encoding this CDR3. The gene calls are TRBV5-1 and TRBJ2-1; D not resolved. Germline V CDR1 and CDR2: SGHRS, YFSETQ. The CDR3 is made up of 11 amino acids. V lost 4 bases and J lost 5, with 4 bases in between. The CDR3 nucleotides are TGCGCCAGCAGCCCTGACAATGAGCAGTTCTTC. This codes for CASSPDNEQFF.

V and J are TRBV5-6 and TRBJ1-1, with D uncertain. Trimming left V 0 bases short and J 0 bases short, with 6 bases between. CDR3 length: 14 amino acids. The germline gives CDR1 SGHDT, CDR2 YYEEEE. CDR3 in amino acids: CASSLGQVNTEAFF. CDR3 sequence (DNA): TGTGCCAGCAGCTTGGGGCAGGTGAACACTGAAGCTTTCTTT.

The rearrangement uses TRBV5-1 and TRBJ1-2; the D is unclear. There are 15 residues in the CDR3. Germline values: CDR1 SGHRS, CDR2 YFSETQ. V lost 0 bases and J 7 bases, leaving 16 bases between the germline ends. The chain's CDR3 is CASSLGGQAIGGYTF. The CDR3 nucleotides read TGCGCCAGCAGCTTGGGAGGGCAGGCCATCGGTGGCTACACCTTC.

The V gene is TRBV6-1, the J gene TRBJ1-2, with a tentative D call TRBD1 (6 bases). CDR1 is MNHNS, CDR2 SASEGT, per germline. The V gene lost 6 bases and the J gene lost 4 bases, with 12 bases spanning the gap. This CDR3 is built from 13 residues. The CDR3 DNA is TGTGCCAGCAGGGACAGCAACCTCTATGGCTACACCTTC. Translated, it gives CASRDSNLYGYTF.

The DNA of the CDR3 is TGTGCCAGCAGCTTAGCGCCCAGCGGGGGGGCCCGCGAGACCCAGTACTTC. As protein: CASSLAPSGGARETQYF. The V and J genes are TRBV7-6 and TRBJ2-5, with 10 bases matching TRBD2. CDR3 size: 17 residues. The junction had 9 bases not matched to a gene; V was cut back by 0 bases and J by 5 bases. Germline V CDR1 and CDR2: SGHVS, FNYEAQ.

The chain joins TRBV29-1 to TRBJ2-1, with 11 bases identical to TRBD2. With 3 bases clipped from V and 7 bases from J, the junction kept 5 bases outside the gene matches. The CDR3 spans 14 residues. The germline V gene has CDR1 SQVTM and CDR2 ANQGSEA. The CDR3 is CSVDGTSGPNEQFF. The CDR3 DNA sequence: TGCAGCGTTGACGGGACTAGCGGACCAAATGAGCAGTTCTTC.

The chain combines TRBV7-9 with TRBJ1-1; no firm D call. The CDR3 length is 14 residues. Per the germline V gene, CDR1 is SEHNR and CDR2 is FQNEAQ (reference sequence). V gave up 4 bases and J gave up 0 bases, with 9 bases separating them. The DNA for the CDR3 is TGTGCCAGCAGCTACTCCGATATGAACACTGAAGCTTTCTTT. Translation: CASSYSDMNTEAFF. The complete variable domain, with remaining parts taken from reference TRBV7-9 and TRBJ1-1, reads DTGVSQNPRHKITKRGQNVTFRCDPISEHNRLYWYRQTLGQGPEFLTYFQNEAQLEKSRLLSDRFSAERPKGSFSTLEIQRTEQGDSAMYLCASSYSDMNTEAFFGQGTRLTVV.

The V call is TRBV28, the J call TRBJ2-1; 11 positions agree with TRBD2. Per germline, CDR1 MDHEN and CDR2 SYDVKM. The CDR3 is made up of 17 amino acids. The ends lost 0 bases at V and 6 bases at J; junction bases unmatched: 7. CDR3 sequence: CASSLWTSGIRTNEQFF. The CDR3 coding sequence is TGTGCCAGCAGTTTATGGACTAGCGGGATCCGAACCAATGAGCAGTTCTTC.

The CDR3 DNA sequence: TGTGCCAGCAGCGCGGCCGGGGGAAACTATGGCTACACCTTC. The encoded protein is CASSAAGGNYGYTF. V is TRBV9 and J is TRBJ1-2; tentatively, D is TRBD1 (5 bases). The CDR3 extends over 14 amino acids. Between the trimmed V and J ends, which lost 3 bases and 2 bases, there was a span of 11 bases. Germline CDR1 reads SGDLS; CDR2 reads YYNGEE.

The rearrangement joins TRBV29-1 to TRBJ2-2, with 9 nucleotides matching TRBD1. The CDR3 length is 14 residues. Trimming at V came to 5 bases and at J to 2 bases, leaving 3 bases not matched to a gene. Germline V CDR1 and CDR2: SQVTM, ANQGSEA. The CDR3 region has the DNA TGCAGCGTTAGGACAGGGGTAAACACCGGGGAGCTGTTTTTT. It yields the protein CSVRTGVNTGELFF.

V usage is TRBV30 and J usage is TRBJ2-3, with 12 nucleotides matching TRBD2. CDR1 is GTSNPN and CDR2 is SVGIG in the germline V gene (reference sequence). Germline trimming cut 2 bases from V and 5 bases from J; bases unmatched to any gene: 8. The CDR3 totals 16 residues. CDR3 nucleotide sequence: TGTGCCTGGAGTTCTCCGACTAGCGGGAGATTAGATACGCAGTATTTT. Protein sequence: CAWSSPTSGRLDTQYF.

The gene calls are TRBV21-1 and TRBJ2-2; the D call in the table, TRBD2, was not verified against the DNA. TRBV21-1 is a listed pseudogene. The CDR3 runs to 16 residues. Here the CDR3 reads CASSKFLAGRTGELFF. Written as DNA, the CDR3 is TGTGCCAGCAGCAAGTTTTTAGCGGGGCGAACCGGGGAGCTGTTTTTT.

V and J are TRBV18 and TRBJ2-5; D unclear. Deletions cut 1 base from V and 6 bases from J, with 12 bases between. The CDR3 is 14 amino acids. Germline V gene sequence: CDR1 KGHSH, CDR2 LQKENI. CDR3 in amino acids: CASSPRQAPQTQYF. In DNA form, the CDR3 reads TGTGCCAGCTCACCACGCCAGGCCCCTCAGACCCAGTACTTC.

The chain combines TRBV5-1 with TRBJ2-7; D gene unclear. V was clipped by 0 bases and J by 2 bases, with 12 bases between them. The CDR3 totals 15 residues. Germline V gene data show CDR1 as SGHRS and CDR2 as YFSETQ. The CDR3 DNA reads TGCGCCAGCAGCTTGGCTGTAAACAGCCCCTACGAGCAGTACTTC. It codes for CASSLAVNSPYEQYF.

The rearrangement joins TRBV5-1 to TRBJ2-2; D possibly corresponds to TRBD1 (5 bases). Germline CDR1 and CDR2: SGHRS and YFSETQ. Trimming stripped 8 bases from V and 3 bases from J, with 14 bases between. The CDR3 totals 14 residues. The CDR3: CASQDTPDTGELFF. Written as DNA, the CDR3 is TGCGCCAGTCAGGACACCCCAGACACCGGGGAGCTGTTTTTT.